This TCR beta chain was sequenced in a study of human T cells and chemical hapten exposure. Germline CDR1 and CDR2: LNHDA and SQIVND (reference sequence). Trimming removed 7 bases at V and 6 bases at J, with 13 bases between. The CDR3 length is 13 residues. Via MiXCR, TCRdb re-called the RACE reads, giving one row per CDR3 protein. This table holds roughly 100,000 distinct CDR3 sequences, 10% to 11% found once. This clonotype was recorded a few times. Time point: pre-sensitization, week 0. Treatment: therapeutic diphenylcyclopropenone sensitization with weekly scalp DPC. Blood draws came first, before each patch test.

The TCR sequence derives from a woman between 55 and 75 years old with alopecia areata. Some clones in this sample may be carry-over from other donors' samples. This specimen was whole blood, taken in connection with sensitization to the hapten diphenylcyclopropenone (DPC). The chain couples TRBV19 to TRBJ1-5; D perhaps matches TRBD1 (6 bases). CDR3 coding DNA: TGTGCCAGTATACCAGGGGTCGGTCAGCCCCAGCATTTT. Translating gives CASIPGVGQPQHF.